This TCR beta chain was documented in a study of cytomegalovirus exposure and HLA in healthy donors (dated by TCRdb to about 2017). A note on the overall study: The 666 repertoires of the first cohort and the 120 or so validation repertoires were produced on the same platform, according to a later analysis. The aim of the study was to test whether cataloging public T cell receptors could identify signatures of past pathogen exposure. Besides the first cohort of 550 to 750 subjects, a separate validation cohort made up of 90 to 150 different subjects was used. The study combined high-throughput TCR immunosequencing, statistical association of individual TCRs with disease status, and machine learning to predict cytomegalovirus infection status.

The receptor library was made with the immunoSEQ multiplex PCR assay. Regarding the original processing steps: To diagnose cytomegalovirus status from the catalog of TCR beta chain sequences, a statistical classification framework was built. TCRdb stores this immuneACCESS table with in-frame sequences only. Part of the clones is absent; in the studies checked, under half of the shortfall reflects unresolved V genes, and no reason is known for the rest. V, J and clone size are taken as reported in that table, and D and trimming were inferred from the DNA itself. The sample has around 70,000 clones on record, around 94% of them singletons. The ten largest clones capture under 2% of the sample. A note on this clone: Its antigen is currently not known. No base quality information exists; no much larger clone differs at one position.

Donors formed part of the validation cohort, which comprised over a hundred subjects and was distinct from the first cohort of under 800 subjects. Relative to germline, V is missing 5 bases and J is missing 1 base, with 8 bases of the junction outside any gene match. The cysteine opens and the phenylalanine closes a CDR3 of 17 amino acids. Only the CDR3 DNA is retained, 51 bases long and in frame from the first base. As encoded in the germline V gene (reference sequence), CDR1 is PRHDT while CDR2 is FYEKMQ. Points the paper makes about the study in general: Of the cluster scores, approximately 95% were above 0 in a later analysis, which found that TCRs clustered in the first cohort also tended to co-occur in the approximately 120 validation repertoires. While some public TCRs were present in many individuals, most TCR sequences turned up only very rarely across donors. According to the authors, the approach could potentially be generalized to other disease states and immunological phenotypes. The classifier was reported to diagnose cytomegalovirus status with high specificity and sensitivity in both the original and validation cohorts. A later analysis lacked HLA typing for the validation cohort, so it scored co-occurrence in that cohort across all 120 repertoires. In vitro tests confirmed that a few of the cytomegalovirus-associated TCR beta chains recognize cytomegalovirus antigens. The study listed around 160 TCR beta chains as associated with cytomegalovirus.

The receptor was derived from a man in his late teens or twenties in good health and CMV-seropositive. The chain employs TRBV13 and TRBJ2-1; 10 junctional bases match TRBD2. Sequencing was done on a sample of PBMCs. The nucleotide sequence is given as TGTGCCAGCAGCCCTCAGAAACTAGCGGGATCCTACAATGAGCAGTTCTTC. It codes for CASSPQKLAGSYNEQFF.